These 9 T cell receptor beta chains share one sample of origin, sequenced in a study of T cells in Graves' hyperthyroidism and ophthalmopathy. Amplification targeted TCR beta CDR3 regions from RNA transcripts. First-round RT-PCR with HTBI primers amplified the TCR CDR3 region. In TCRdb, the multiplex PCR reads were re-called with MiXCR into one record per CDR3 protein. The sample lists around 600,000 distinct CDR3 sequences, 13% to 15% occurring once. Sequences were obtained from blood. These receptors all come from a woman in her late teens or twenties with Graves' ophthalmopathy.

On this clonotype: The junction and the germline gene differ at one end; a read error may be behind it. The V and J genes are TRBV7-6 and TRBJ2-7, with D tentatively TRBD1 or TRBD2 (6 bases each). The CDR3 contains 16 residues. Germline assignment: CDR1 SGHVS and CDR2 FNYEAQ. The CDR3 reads CAGSIRGPASTYEQYF. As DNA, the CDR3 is TGTGCCGGCAGCATTCGGGGGCCCGCCTCGACCTACGAGCAGTACTTC.

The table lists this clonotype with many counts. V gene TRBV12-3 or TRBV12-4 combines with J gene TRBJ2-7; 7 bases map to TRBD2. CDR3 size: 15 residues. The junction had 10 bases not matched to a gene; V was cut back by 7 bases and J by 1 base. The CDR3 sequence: CASKPRGLMSYEQYF. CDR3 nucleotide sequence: TGTGCCAGCAAGCCGCGGGGACTAATGTCCTACGAGCAGTACTTC.

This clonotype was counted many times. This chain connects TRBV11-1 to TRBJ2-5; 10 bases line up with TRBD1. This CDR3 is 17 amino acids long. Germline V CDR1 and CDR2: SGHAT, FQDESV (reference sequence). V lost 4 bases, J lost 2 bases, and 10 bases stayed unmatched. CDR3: CASSWGVPGQGQETQYF. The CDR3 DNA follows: TGTGCCAGCAGCTGGGGTGTACCGGGACAGGGGCAAGAGACCCAGTACTTC.

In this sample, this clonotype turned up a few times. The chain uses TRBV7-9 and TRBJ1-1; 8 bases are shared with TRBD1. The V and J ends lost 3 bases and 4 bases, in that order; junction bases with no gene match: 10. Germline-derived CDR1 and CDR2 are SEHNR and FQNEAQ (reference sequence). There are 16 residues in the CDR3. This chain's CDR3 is CASSFGTGSVSTEAFF. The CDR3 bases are TGTGCCAGCAGCTTCGGGACAGGCTCCGTCTCCACTGAAGCTTTCTTT.

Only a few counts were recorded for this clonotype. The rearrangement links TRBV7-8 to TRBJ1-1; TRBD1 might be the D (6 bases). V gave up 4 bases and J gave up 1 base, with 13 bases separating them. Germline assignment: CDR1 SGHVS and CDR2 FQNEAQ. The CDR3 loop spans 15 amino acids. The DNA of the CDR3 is TGTGCCAGCAGCTCCCCCGGGACAAGGAACACTGAAGCTTTCTTT. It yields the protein CASSSPGTRNTEAFF. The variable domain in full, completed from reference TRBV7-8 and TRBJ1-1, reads GAGVSQSPRYKVAKRGQDVALRCDPISGHVSLFWYQQALGQGPEFLTYFQNEAQLDKSGLPSDRFFAERPEGSVSTLKIQRTQQEDSAVYLCASSSPGTRNTEAFFGQGTRLTVV.

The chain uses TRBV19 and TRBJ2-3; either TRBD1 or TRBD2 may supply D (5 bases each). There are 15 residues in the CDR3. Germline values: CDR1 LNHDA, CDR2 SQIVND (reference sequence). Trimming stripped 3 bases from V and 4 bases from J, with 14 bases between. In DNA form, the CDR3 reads TGTGCCAGTAGTATCAGTCCAGGGAGCCCAGATACGCAGTATTTT. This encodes CASSISPGSPDTQYF.

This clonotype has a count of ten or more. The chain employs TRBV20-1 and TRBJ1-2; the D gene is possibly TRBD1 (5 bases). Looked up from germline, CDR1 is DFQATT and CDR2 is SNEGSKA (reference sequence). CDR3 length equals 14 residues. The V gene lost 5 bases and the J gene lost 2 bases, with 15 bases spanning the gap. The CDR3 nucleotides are TGCAGTGCTTTGACCGGGACGGGGAACTATGGCTACACCTTC. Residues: CSALTGTGNYGYTF.

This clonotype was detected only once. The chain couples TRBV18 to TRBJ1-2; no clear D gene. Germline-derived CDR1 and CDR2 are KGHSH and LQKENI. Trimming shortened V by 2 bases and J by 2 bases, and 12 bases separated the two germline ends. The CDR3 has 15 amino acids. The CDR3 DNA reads TGTGCCAGCTCACCATTAAGGGCGCCGAACTATGGCTACACCTTC. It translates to CASSPLRAPNYGYTF.

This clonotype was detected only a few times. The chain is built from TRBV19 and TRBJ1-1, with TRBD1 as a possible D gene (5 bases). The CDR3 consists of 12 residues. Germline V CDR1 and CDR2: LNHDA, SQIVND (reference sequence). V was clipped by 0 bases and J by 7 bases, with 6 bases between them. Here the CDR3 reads CASSIEQDEAFF. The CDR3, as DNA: TGTGCCAGTAGTATAGAACAGGATGAAGCTTTCTTT.